Given below is one TCR beta chain in context. This CDR3 contains 16 residues. The ends were cut back, 2 bases at V and 4 bases at J, with 20 bases in the middle. Germline loops: CDR1 GTSNPN, CDR2 SVGIG (reference sequence). The sample comes from a study of blood T cells in healthy people across ages. Alongside a J-beta primer mix, a sample-barcoded 5' primer served in a second PCR lasting 7 to 11 cycles. MiXCR, run by TCRdb on the 5' RACE reads, gives a single entry per CDR3 protein. Of 800,000 or so distinct CDR3 sequences in the sample, roughly 25% are singletons; the top ten hold approximately 3.7%. These same records also appear under a second study, on T cells of mothers and their children. From that report: Samples were provided by three healthy Caucasian mothers and their six children.

V gene TRBV30 combines with J gene TRBJ1-2; D is possibly TRBD1 (5 bases). This clonotype was obtained from a boy aged 10-17 years in good health. The sample taken for sequencing was blood. DNA for the CDR3: TGTGCCTGGAGTTCTCCGGGACTCCGGGGCTCCTATGGCTACACCTTC. Amino acid sequence: CAWSSPGLRGSYGYTF.